These T cell receptor beta chains were read from a single sample in a study of PD-L1 blockade in urothelial cancer. The data were produced by immunoSEQ multiplex PCR, yet TCRdb's version contains in-frame clones alone and is incomplete. The data contain about 48,000 clones, approximately 80% of them seen just once; the ten biggest clones take up around 9.1%. The sample consisted of PBMCs, taken around atezolizumab (anti-PD-L1) treatment. The receptors stem from an older man with urothelial cancer. Each CDR3 is given with its conserved first and last residue. The D gene is left open where the match is weak. Rows may omit the clone size; those that give it use once, few, many or a size class.

J gene: TRBJ2-1; D gene: -; CDR3 length: 13; V gene: TRBV28; clone size: -; CDR3 protein: CASSLSRHREQFF; CDR3 DNA: TGTGCCAGCAGTTTGAGCCGCCACCGTGAGCAGTTCTTC
J gene: TRBJ2-3; D gene: TRBD2; CDR3 length: 15; V gene: TRBV30; clone size: -; CDR3 protein: CAWSAQAGYTDTQYF; CDR3 DNA: TGTGCCTGGAGTGCACAAGCGGGGTACACAGATACGCAGTATTTT
J gene: TRBJ1-5; D gene: -; CDR3 length: 15; V gene: TRBV4-2; clone size: -; CDR3 protein: CASSQDRAGDQPQHF; CDR3 DNA: TGTGCCAGCAGCCAAGATAGGGCAGGGGATCAGCCCCAGCATTTT
J gene: TRBJ2-7; D gene: TRBD1; CDR3 length: 18; V gene: TRBV5-1; clone size: once; CDR3 protein: CASSLAPSDRGKTYEQYF; CDR3 DNA: TGCGCCAGCAGCTTGGCTCCCTCGGACAGGGGAAAAACCTACGAGCAGTACTTC
J gene: TRBJ2-7; D gene: TRBD1; CDR3 length: 15; V gene: TRBV4-1; clone size: many; CDR3 protein: CASSSRTGAFDEQYF; CDR3 DNA: TGCGCCAGCAGCTCCCGGACAGGGGCCTTCGACGAGCAGTACTTC
J gene: TRBJ2-2; D gene: TRBD1; CDR3 length: 12; V gene: TRBV30; clone size: -; CDR3 protein: CARDSYTGELFF; CDR3 DNA: TGTGCCCGGGACAGCTACACCGGGGAGCTGTTTTTT
J gene: TRBJ2-7; D gene: TRBD1; CDR3 length: 15; V gene: TRBV6-5; clone size: -; CDR3 protein: CASRPRQGSSYEQYF; CDR3 DNA: TGTGCCAGCAGGCCGAGACAGGGGAGCTCCTACGAGCAGTACTTC
J gene: TRBJ2-7; D gene: -; CDR3 length: 13; V gene: TRBV10-3; clone size: -; CDR3 protein: CAISESYTGEQYF; CDR3 DNA: TGTGCCATCAGTGAGTCTTACACAGGTGAGCAGTACTTC
J gene: TRBJ1-5; D gene: -; CDR3 length: 13; V gene: TRBV6-1; clone size: -; CDR3 protein: CASSAWQNQPQHF; CDR3 DNA: TGTGCCAGCTCCGCCTGGCAGAATCAGCCCCAGCATTTT
J gene: TRBJ2-7; D gene: TRBD1; CDR3 length: 15; V gene: TRBV6-5; clone size: -; CDR3 protein: CASSYSDRQGREQYF; CDR3 DNA: TGTGCCAGCAGTTACAGCGACCGACAGGGGCGGGAGCAGTACTTC
J gene: TRBJ2-7; D gene: -; CDR3 length: 14; V gene: TRBV19; clone size: -; CDR3 protein: CASSIRVNSYEQYF; CDR3 DNA: TGTGCCAGTAGTATCCGAGTGAACTCCTACGAGCAGTACTTC
J gene: TRBJ2-7; D gene: -; CDR3 length: 11; V gene: TRBV18; clone size: -; CDR3 protein: CASSSSYEQYF; CDR3 DNA: TGTGCCAGCTCGAGCTCCTACGAGCAGTACTTC
J gene: TRBJ2-1; D gene: TRBD1; CDR3 length: 15; V gene: TRBV6-6; clone size: -; CDR3 protein: CASSPGTGMRDEQFF; CDR3 DNA: TGTGCCAGCAGTCCCGGGACAGGGATGCGAGATGAGCAGTTCTTC
J gene: TRBJ1-1; D gene: TRBD1; CDR3 length: 15; V gene: TRBV6-1; clone size: -; CDR3 protein: CATWDRGGSNTEAFF; CDR3 DNA: TGTGCCACCTGGGACAGGGGTGGCTCGAACACTGAAGCTTTCTTT
J gene: TRBJ2-1; D gene: -; CDR3 length: 15; V gene: TRBV19; clone size: few; CDR3 protein: CASLPQGGSYNEQFF; CDR3 DNA: TGTGCCAGTTTACCACAGGGGGGGTCCTACAATGAGCAGTTCTTC
J gene: TRBJ1-1; D gene: -; CDR3 length: 12; V gene: TRBV4-2; clone size: few; CDR3 protein: CASGTGRTEAFF; CDR3 DNA: TGTGCCAGCGGGACTGGTCGGACTGAAGCTTTCTTT
J gene: TRBJ1-1; D gene: TRBD1; CDR3 length: 13; V gene: TRBV6-5; clone size: -; CDR3 protein: CASSYAGQGLAFF; CDR3 DNA: TGTGCCAGCAGTTACGCCGGACAGGGACTAGCTTTCTTT
J gene: TRBJ2-7; D gene: -; CDR3 length: 13; V gene: TRBV5-5; clone size: -; CDR3 protein: CASSLYRAYEQYF; CDR3 DNA: TGTGCCAGCAGCTTGTACAGGGCTTACGAGCAGTACTTC
J gene: TRBJ1-1; D gene: TRBD1; CDR3 length: 13; V gene: TRBV28; clone size: -; CDR3 protein: CASSPRGSTEAFF; CDR3 DNA: TGTGCCAGCAGTCCCAGGGGGAGCACTGAAGCTTTCTTT
J gene: TRBJ2-2; D gene: -; CDR3 length: 16; V gene: TRBV2; clone size: once; CDR3 protein: CASSDTAAGEAGELFF; CDR3 DNA: TGTGCCAGCAGTGATACCGCCGCAGGGGAAGCCGGGGAGCTGTTTTTT
J gene: TRBJ2-7; D gene: TRBD2; CDR3 length: 15; V gene: TRBV5-6; clone size: -; CDR3 protein: CASSAGLAVSYEQYF; CDR3 DNA: TGTGCCAGCAGCGCCGGACTAGCGGTTTCCTACGAGCAGTACTTC
J gene: TRBJ2-2; D gene: -; CDR3 length: 15; V gene: TRBV7-9; clone size: -; CDR3 protein: CASSLTGGDAGELFF; CDR3 DNA: TGTGCCAGCAGCTTAACCGGCGGGGACGCCGGGGAGCTGTTTTTT
J gene: TRBJ2-7; D gene: TRBD1; CDR3 length: 16; V gene: TRBV27; clone size: -; CDR3 protein: CASSFRGDRGIHEQYF; CDR3 DNA: TGTGCCAGCAGTTTCCGGGGGGACAGGGGTATCCACGAGCAGTACTTC
J gene: TRBJ1-3; D gene: TRBD1; CDR3 length: 17; V gene: TRBV19; clone size: few; CDR3 protein: CASSMLGQGNVGNTIYF; CDR3 DNA: TGTGCCAGTAGTATGCTGGGACAGGGAAACGTTGGAAACACCATATATTTT
J gene: TRBJ2-1; D gene: TRBD2; CDR3 length: 15; V gene: TRBV7-8; clone size: -; CDR3 protein: CASSLGLAVDNEQFF; CDR3 DNA: TGTGCCAGCAGCCTCGGACTAGCAGTCGACAATGAGCAGTTCTTC
J gene: TRBJ2-2; D gene: TRBD2; CDR3 length: 15; V gene: TRBV29-1; clone size: -; CDR3 protein: CSVRLAGGPSGELFF; CDR3 DNA: TGCAGCGTGAGACTAGCGGGAGGGCCGTCCGGGGAGCTGTTTTTT
J gene: TRBJ2-1; D gene: TRBD2; CDR3 length: 15; V gene: TRBV27; clone size: -; CDR3 protein: CASNPASGRIHEQFF; CDR3 DNA: TGTGCCAGCAATCCGGCTAGCGGGAGGATACATGAGCAGTTCTTC
J gene: TRBJ2-2; D gene: TRBD1; CDR3 length: 16; V gene: TRBV11-2; clone size: -; CDR3 protein: CASSLTGTGYSGELFF; CDR3 DNA: TGTGCCAGCAGCCTAACTGGGACAGGGTACTCCGGGGAGCTGTTTTTT
J gene: TRBJ2-7; D gene: TRBD2; CDR3 length: 15; V gene: TRBV29-1; clone size: -; CDR3 protein: CSVMGLAGSSYEQYF; CDR3 DNA: TGCAGCGTTATGGGACTAGCGGGAAGCTCCTACGAGCAGTACTTC
J gene: TRBJ1-1; D gene: -; CDR3 length: 11; V gene: TRBV28; clone size: -; CDR3 protein: CAIWSDTEAFF; CDR3 DNA: TGTGCCATCTGGTCGGACACTGAAGCTTTCTTT
J gene: TRBJ1-2; D gene: -; CDR3 length: 15; V gene: TRBV28; clone size: few; CDR3 protein: CASQPGDDSEYGYTF; CDR3 DNA: TGTGCCAGCCAGCCAGGGGATGACAGCGAATATGGCTACACCTTC
J gene: TRBJ2-7; D gene: -; CDR3 length: 14; V gene: TRBV7-2; clone size: -; CDR3 protein: CASSLGVRSYEQYF; CDR3 DNA: TGTGCCAGCAGCTTGGGAGTAAGATCCTACGAGCAGTACTTC
J gene: TRBJ2-1; D gene: -; CDR3 length: 12; V gene: TRBV6-1; clone size: -; CDR3 protein: CASSEGLDEQFF; CDR3 DNA: TGTGCCAGCAGTGAAGGACTCGATGAGCAGTTCTTC
J gene: TRBJ2-4; D gene: TRBD1; CDR3 length: 19; V gene: TRBV5-1; clone size: -; CDR3 protein: CASSLEIDRGTVAKNIQYF; CDR3 DNA: TGCGCCAGCAGCTTGGAGATAGACAGGGGAACCGTAGCCAAAAACATTCAGTACTTC
J gene: TRBJ1-2; D gene: -; CDR3 length: 15; V gene: TRBV5-6; clone size: few; CDR3 protein: CASSFGGYSVYGYTF; CDR3 DNA: TGTGCCAGCAGCTTCGGGGGATACTCAGTCTATGGCTACACCTTC
J gene: TRBJ2-1; D gene: TRBD1; CDR3 length: 15; V gene: TRBV7-9; clone size: -; CDR3 protein: CASSILTGGRNEQFF; CDR3 DNA: TGTGCCAGCAGCATTCTGACAGGGGGCCGCAATGAGCAGTTCTTC
J gene: TRBJ2-2; D gene: TRBD1; CDR3 length: 16; V gene: TRBV5-1; clone size: -; CDR3 protein: CASSLVAGGNTGELFF; CDR3 DNA: TGCGCCAGCAGCTTGGTTGCAGGGGGTAACACCGGGGAGCTGTTTTTT
J gene: TRBJ1-1; D gene: -; CDR3 length: 12; V gene: TRBV29-1; clone size: -; CDR3 protein: CSVEGQGREAFF; CDR3 DNA: TGCAGCGTTGAGGGTCAGGGGCGAGAAGCTTTCTTT
J gene: TRBJ2-7; D gene: -; CDR3 length: 12; V gene: TRBV6-5; clone size: -; CDR3 protein: CASKASGYEQYF; CDR3 DNA: TGTGCCAGCAAAGCGTCCGGCTACGAGCAGTACTTC
J gene: TRBJ2-1; D gene: -; CDR3 length: 19; V gene: TRBV2; clone size: few; CDR3 protein: CASSEASTRDPSSYNEQFF; CDR3 DNA: TGTGCCAGCAGTGAAGCCTCGACCAGGGATCCCTCTTCCTACAATGAGCAGTTCTTC
J gene: TRBJ2-1; D gene: TRBD2; CDR3 length: 16; V gene: TRBV7-9; clone size: -; CDR3 protein: CASSLPGLAKGGEQFF; CDR3 DNA: TGTGCCAGCAGCTTACCGGGACTAGCAAAAGGGGGTGAGCAGTTCTTC
J gene: TRBJ2-3; D gene: TRBD1; CDR3 length: 17; V gene: TRBV11-1; clone size: -; CDR3 protein: CASSPGTGKLGTDTQYF; CDR3 DNA: TGTGCCAGCAGTCCCGGGACAGGGAAGTTGGGGACAGATACGCAGTATTTT
J gene: TRBJ1-2; D gene: TRBD1; CDR3 length: 15; V gene: TRBV28; clone size: -; CDR3 protein: CASSLLAGGAYGYTF; CDR3 DNA: TGTGCCAGCAGTTTATTGGCAGGGGGCGCCTATGGCTACACCTTC
J gene: TRBJ1-4; D gene: TRBD1; CDR3 length: 16; V gene: TRBV11-1; clone size: -; CDR3 protein: CASSSSGTALKGKLFF; CDR3 DNA: TGTGCCAGCAGCTCCTCAGGGACAGCTTTGAAGGGAAAACTGTTTTTT
J gene: TRBJ2-3; D gene: -; CDR3 length: 15; V gene: TRBV4-1; clone size: once; CDR3 protein: CASSHPGVGSDTQYF; CDR3 DNA: TGCGCCAGCAGCCACCCAGGGGTCGGGTCAGATACGCAGTATTTT
J gene: TRBJ2-7; D gene: TRBD2; CDR3 length: 18; V gene: TRBV19; clone size: -; CDR3 protein: CASSRWTSGSHHRDEQYF; CDR3 DNA: TGTGCCAGTAGTAGGTGGACTAGCGGGAGCCACCACAGGGACGAGCAGTACTTC
J gene: TRBJ2-1; D gene: TRBD2; CDR3 length: 16; V gene: TRBV18; clone size: -; CDR3 protein: CASSPIAGVFGNEQFF; CDR3 DNA: TGTGCCAGCTCACCTATAGCGGGAGTCTTTGGTAATGAGCAGTTCTTC
J gene: TRBJ2-1; D gene: TRBD2; CDR3 length: 14; V gene: TRBV5-5; clone size: -; CDR3 protein: CASSPGGSYNEQFF; CDR3 DNA: TGTGCCAGCAGCCCGGGGGGTTCCTACAATGAGCAGTTCTTC
J gene: TRBJ2-3; D gene: TRBD1; CDR3 length: 17; V gene: TRBV9; clone size: -; CDR3 protein: CASSPKSHRGRTDTQYF; CDR3 DNA: TGTGCCAGCAGCCCAAAGAGCCACAGGGGGCGTACAGATACGCAGTATTTT
J gene: TRBJ1-1; D gene: -; CDR3 length: 12; V gene: TRBV30; clone size: -; CDR3 protein: CAWSAMRGGAFF; CDR3 DNA: TGTGCCTGGAGTGCCATGCGCGGGGGAGCTTTCTTT
J gene: TRBJ1-5; D gene: -; CDR3 length: 12; V gene: TRBV2; clone size: -; CDR3 protein: CASSAQSPAQHF; CDR3 DNA: TGTGCCAGCAGTGCTCAATCCCCAGCCCAGCATTTT
J gene: TRBJ2-1; D gene: -; CDR3 length: 14; V gene: TRBV5-1; clone size: once; CDR3 protein: CASSPRTVYNEQFF; CDR3 DNA: TGCGCCAGCAGCCCCCGGACAGTTTACAATGAGCAGTTCTTC
J gene: TRBJ2-5; D gene: TRBD2; CDR3 length: 18; V gene: TRBV5-1; clone size: -; CDR3 protein: CASSSEGLAGGQGETQYF; CDR3 DNA: TGCGCCAGCAGCTCCGAGGGACTAGCGGGAGGGCAAGGGGAGACCCAGTACTTC
J gene: TRBJ1-5; D gene: -; CDR3 length: 15; V gene: TRBV19; clone size: -; CDR3 protein: CASSISTNSNQPQHF; CDR3 DNA: TGTGCCAGTAGTATAAGCACCAATAGCAATCAGCCCCAGCATTTT
J gene: TRBJ1-2; D gene: -; CDR3 length: 12; V gene: TRBV5-6; clone size: -; CDR3 protein: CASSAGDYGYTF; CDR3 DNA: TGTGCCAGCAGCGCGGGGGATTATGGCTACACCTTC
J gene: TRBJ2-1; D gene: -; CDR3 length: 14; V gene: TRBV2; clone size: -; CDR3 protein: CASSEAGVPGVKFF; CDR3 DNA: TGTGCCAGCAGTGAAGCGGGCGTGCCAGGGGTCAAGTTCTTC
J gene: TRBJ1-2; D gene: -; CDR3 length: 14; V gene: TRBV27; clone size: -; CDR3 protein: CASSLIAGSYGYTF; CDR3 DNA: TGTGCCAGCAGTTTAATTGCAGGGTCCTATGGCTACACCTTC
J gene: TRBJ2-1; D gene: -; CDR3 length: 16; V gene: TRBV14; clone size: -; CDR3 protein: CASSQETSSYFNEQFF; CDR3 DNA: TGTGCCAGCAGCCAAGAAACTAGCTCCTATTTCAATGAGCAGTTCTTC